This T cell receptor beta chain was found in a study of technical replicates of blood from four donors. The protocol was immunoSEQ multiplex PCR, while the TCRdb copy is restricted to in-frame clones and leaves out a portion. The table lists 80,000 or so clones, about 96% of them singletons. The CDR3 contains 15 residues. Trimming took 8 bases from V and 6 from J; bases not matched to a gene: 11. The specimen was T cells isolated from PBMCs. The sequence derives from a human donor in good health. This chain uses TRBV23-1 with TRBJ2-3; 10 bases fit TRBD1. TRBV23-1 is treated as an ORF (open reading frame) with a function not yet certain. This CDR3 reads CASGKTGGTEDTQYF. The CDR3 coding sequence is TGCGCCAGCGGAAAGACAGGGGGCACCGAGGATACGCAGTATTTT.